One TCR beta chain is described in this entry. The data belong to a study of T cell changes during pregnancy in multiple sclerosis. Only in-frame clones appear in the TCRdb table, and some are missing; sequencing was by immunoSEQ multiplex PCR. The repertoire holds tens of thousands of clones, more than 85% seen once, with around an eighth in the top ten. The CDR3 runs to 17 residues. CDR1 is LNHDA and CDR2 is SQIVND in the germline V gene (reference sequence). J gave up 2 bases and V 5 bases, and 15 bases lay outside the gene matches. V usage is TRBV19 and J usage is TRBJ2-7; 7 bases fit TRBD2. The clonotype originates from a female donor with multiple sclerosis, enrolled in a pregnancy study. The sample in question was CD8+ T cells from peripheral blood mononuclear cells, obtained after pregnancy. DNA of the CDR3: TGTGCCAGTAGTGCCGGACGGGCTAGCGGTATCCCCTACGAGCAGTACTTC. Its translation is CASSAGRASGIPYEQYF.